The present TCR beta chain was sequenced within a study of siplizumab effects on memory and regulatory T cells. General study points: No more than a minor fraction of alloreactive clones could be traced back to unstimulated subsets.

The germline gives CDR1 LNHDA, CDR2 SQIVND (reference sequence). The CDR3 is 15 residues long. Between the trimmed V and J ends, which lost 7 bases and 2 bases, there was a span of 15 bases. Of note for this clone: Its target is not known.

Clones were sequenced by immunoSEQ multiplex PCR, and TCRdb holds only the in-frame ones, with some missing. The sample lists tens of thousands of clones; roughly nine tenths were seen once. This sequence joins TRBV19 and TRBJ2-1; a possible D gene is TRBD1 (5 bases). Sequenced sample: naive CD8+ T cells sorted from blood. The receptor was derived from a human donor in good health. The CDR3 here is CASTQGVVPYNEQFF. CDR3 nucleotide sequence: TGTGCCAGTACCCAAGGGGTAGTCCCCTACAATGAGCAGTTCTTC.